Here is one TCR beta chain with its context. The data were taken from a study of blood T cell repertoires in COVID-19. With V trimmed by 3 bases and J by 1 base, 9 bases remained unmatched. The CDR3 is made up of 17 amino acids. CDR1 is DFQATT, CDR2 SNEGSKA, per germline (reference sequence). Only in-frame clones appear in the TCRdb table, and some are missing; sequencing was by immunoSEQ multiplex PCR. This sample has over 90,000 clones, with 86% found just once. This TCR came from a man of 80 years or more with acute or convalescent COVID-19. The sequencing input was peripheral blood. The chain uses TRBV20-1 and TRBJ2-1, with 10 bases matching TRBD2. DNA of the CDR3: TGCAGTGCTAGTCGGCTAGCGGGAGAGACGTCCTACAATGAGCAGTTCTTC. This translates into CSASRLAGETSYNEQFF.